Presented here are 27 T cell receptor beta chains from one specimen sequenced in a study of early T cells in non-severe SARS-CoV-2 infection. TCRdb reanalysed the 5' RACE reads using MiXCR and keeps one entry per CDR3 protein. The sample carries tens of thousands of distinct CDR3 sequences, roughly 6.6% recorded once. Material for sequencing was whole blood. The receptors shown here come from an adult who was a healthcare worker with PCR-confirmed SARS-CoV-2 infection or an uninfected control (not recorded which).

The table lists this clonotype with a few counts. The V call is TRBV4-3, the J call TRBJ2-3, with 8 nucleotides matching TRBD2. The CDR3 runs 15 residues. The germline gives CDR1 LGHNA, CDR2 YSLEER. V shed 4 bases and J 9 bases; nucleotides not matched to a gene: 12. This CDR3 is CASSPLVSGAGTQYF. CDR3 sequence (DNA): TGCGCCAGCAGCCCCCTAGTTAGCGGGGCAGGGACGCAGTATTTT.

This clonotype was seen at least ten times. V gene TRBV7-6 combines with J gene TRBJ1-5; possible D gene TRBD1, 6 bases. The germline V gene has CDR1 SGHVS and CDR2 FNYEAQ. Trimming cost V 5 bases and J 0 bases, with 11 bases left between them. The CDR3 length is 15 residues. CDR3 DNA sequence: TGTGCCAGCAGCCCGGACAGAGATAGCAATCAGCCCCAGCATTTT. This gives the protein CASSPDRDSNQPQHF.

This clonotype was observed a few times. The chain combines TRBV11-2 with TRBJ2-3, with 11 bases matching TRBD2. Germline V gene sequence: CDR1 SGHAT, CDR2 FQNNGV. This CDR3 comprises 16 residues. With 1 base clipped from V and 6 bases from J, the junction kept 6 bases outside the gene matches. The CDR3 is CASSLAPGLAADTQYF. DNA of the CDR3: TGTGCCAGCAGCTTAGCTCCGGGACTAGCGGCCGATACGCAGTATTTT. The whole variable domain, remainder taken from reference TRBV11-2 and TRBJ2-3, is EAGVAQSPRYKIIEKRQSVAFWCNPISGHATLYWYQQILGQGPKLLIQFQNNGVVDDSQLPKDRFSAERLKGVDSTLKIQPAKLEDSAVYLCASSLAPGLAADTQYFGPGTRLTVL.

This clonotype was recorded many times. The chain links TRBV14 to TRBJ1-1, with 9 bases that match TRBD1. There are 16 residues in the CDR3. Germline trimming cut 6 bases from V and 4 bases from J; bases unmatched to any gene: 12. Germline CDR1 reads SGHDN; CDR2 reads FVKESK. The CDR3 nucleotides read TGTGCCAGCAGGACCGGGACAGGGAGTTTTGGCACTGAAGCTTTCTTT. Translation: CASRTGTGSFGTEAFF. The full variable domain, in which reference TRBV14 and TRBJ1-1 provide the parts outside the CDR3, is EAGVTQFPSHSVIEKGQTVTLRCDPISGHDNLYWYRRVMGKEIKFLLHFVKESKQDESGMPNNRFLAERTGGTYSTLKVQPAELEDSGVYFCASRTGTGSFGTEAFFGQGTRLTVV.

V and J are TRBV6-2 or TRBV6-3 and TRBJ2-7; D perhaps matches TRBD1 (6 bases). Looked up from germline, CDR1 is MNHEY and CDR2 is SVGEGT. CDR3 length equals 12 residues. Trimming took off 6 bases at V and 3 bases at J, with 9 bases between the two ends. In nucleotides, the CDR3 is TGTGCCAGCAGCCGGACAGTCTACGAGCAGTACTTC. Translated, it gives CASSRTVYEQYF.

The table lists this clonotype with many counts. The chain is built from TRBV14 and TRBJ2-2; no reliable D call. V was shortened by 4 bases and J by 4 bases, with 7 bases between the two germline ends. This CDR3 region has 13 residues. CDR1 is SGHDN, CDR2 FVKESK, per germline. Here the CDR3 DNA reads TGTGCCAGCAGCCGAGAACTCACCGGGGAGCTGTTTTTT. Amino acid sequence: CASSRELTGELFF. The full variable domain, its missing parts supplied by reference TRBV14 and TRBJ2-2, is EAGVTQFPSHSVIEKGQTVTLRCDPISGHDNLYWYRRVMGKEIKFLLHFVKESKQDESGMPNNRFLAERTGGTYSTLKVQPAELEDSGVYFCASSRELTGELFFGEGSRLTVL.

The chain carries TRBV7-9 and TRBJ2-2, with 8 bases identical to TRBD2. Looked up from germline, CDR1 is SEHNR and CDR2 is FQNEAQ (reference sequence). The CDR3 sequence is 16 residues long. With 7 bases clipped from V and 2 bases from J, the junction kept 9 bases outside the gene matches. CDR3 DNA sequence: TGTGCCAGCATCCATAGCGGGGCACGAAACACCGGGGAGCTGTTTTTT. Translation: CASIHSGARNTGELFF.

The V gene is TRBV10-1, the J gene TRBJ2-2; a weak D match, TRBD2 (6 bases). The CDR3 is 14 residues long. With 5 bases removed from V and 6 bases from J, the gap between germline ends came to 13 bases. Germline lookup yields CDR1 WNHNN and CDR2 SYGVQD (reference sequence). The CDR3 spells CASSIRREPGELFF. As DNA, the CDR3 is TGCGCCAGCAGTATACGGCGGGAACCCGGGGAGCTGTTTTTT.

CDR3 residues: CASSRITTGNEGYTF. CDR3 bases: TGTGCCAGCAGCAGGATAACGACAGGGAACGAGGGCTACACCTTC. This chain links TRBV9 with TRBJ1-2; 7 bases line up with TRBD1. The CDR3 spans 15 residues. Germline CDR1 reads SGDLS; CDR2 reads YYNGEE. V lost 4 bases to trimming and J lost 8 bases; unmatched junction nucleotides: 14.

Many counts were recorded for this clonotype. The CDR3 loop reads CASSQGDDPRNSPLHF. CDR3 sequence (DNA): TGCGCCAGCAGCCAAGGGGACGACCCGAGGAATTCACCCCTCCACTTT. The chain links TRBV4-1 to TRBJ1-6; TRBD1 might be the D (5 bases). Germline CDR1 and CDR2: MGHRA and YSYEKL. The CDR3 extends over 16 amino acids. Trimming removed 1 base from V and 7 bases from J, with 14 bases in between.

The chain couples TRBV20-1 to TRBJ1-6, with 10 positions matching TRBD1. Unmatched junction bases numbered 9, after V lost 3 bases and J lost 10 bases. The CDR3 contains 15 residues. The V gene's germline CDR1 is DFQATT and CDR2 SNEGSKA (reference sequence). The CDR3 loop reads CSASPGTGALSPLHF. CDR3 nucleotide sequence: TGCAGTGCTAGTCCTGGGACAGGGGCTTTGTCACCCCTCCACTTT.

The gene calls are TRBV5-1 and TRBJ2-3, with 7 bases identical to TRBD2. Losses at the gene ends were 3 bases for V and 1 base for J; bases not matched to a gene: 8. CDR1 and CDR2 from the germline V gene are SGHRS and YFSETQ. The CDR3 spans 16 residues. This CDR3 is CASSSDLAARTDTQYF. DNA of the CDR3: TGCGCCAGCAGCTCCGACCTAGCGGCCCGCACAGATACGCAGTATTTT.

This clonotype showed up just a few times. The V and J genes are TRBV11-2 and TRBJ1-2; D uncertain. CDR1 SGHAT and CDR2 FQNNGV come from the germline V gene. Trimming left V 2 bases short and J 9 bases short, with 19 bases between. This CDR3 is built from 15 residues. The CDR3 nucleotides read TGTGCCAGCAGCTTAAAAGGCGGTGGCGGGGAGAGCTACACCTTC. Its translation is CASSLKGGGGESYTF.

Details on this clonotype: A junction boundary mismatches the germline segment, possibly from a read error. The J gene is TRBJ2-1, the V gene TRBV4-2; unclear D gene. The germline gives CDR1 LGHNA, CDR2 YNFKEQ. The CDR3 contains 13 residues. This CDR3 reads CTSSQLAYNEQFF. The DNA of the CDR3 is TGTACCAGCAGCCAGCTAGCCTACAATGAGCAGTTCTTC.

This clonotype has a count of ten or more. V and J are TRBV20-1 and TRBJ2-7, with 9 bases that match TRBD2. The CDR3 covers 12 residues. Germline CDR1 DFQATT, CDR2 SNEGSKA (reference sequence). Trimming took 6 bases from V and 5 from J; bases not matched to a gene: 5. This CDR3 is CSAGTSWNEQYF. CDR3 bases: TGCAGTGCCGGGACTAGCTGGAACGAGCAGTACTTC.

This clonotype was recorded many times. This chain links TRBV5-1 with TRBJ2-7; D could derive from TRBD1 or TRBD2 (6 bases each). V was cut by 5 bases and J by 0 bases, with 12 bases left in between. Germline V lookup: CDR1 SGHRS, CDR2 YFSETQ. The CDR3 is 14 amino acids. Written as DNA, the CDR3 is TGCGCCAGCAGGGGGAGGACAGCCTCCTACGAGCAGTACTTC. Its protein is CASRGRTASYEQYF.

This clonotype was seen only a few times. The chain carries TRBV10-2 and TRBJ1-2; possibly TRBD1 for D (6 bases). The CDR3 contains 13 residues. Germline V lookup: CDR1 WSHSY, CDR2 SAAADI. V was pared by 5 bases and J by 4 bases, with 11 bases between. The CDR3 spells CASSPGTLYGYTF. CDR3 nucleotides: TGCGCCAGCAGTCCCGGGACACTCTATGGCTACACCTTC.

This clonotype came up a few times. The chain links TRBV12-3 or TRBV12-4 to TRBJ1-5; 8 bases fit TRBD1. The CDR3 covers 15 residues. Unmatched junction bases numbered 2, after V lost 0 bases and J lost 4 bases. CDR3 DNA: TGTGCCAGCAGTTTAGCCCGACAGGGGAATCAGCCCCAGCATTTT. Amino acid sequence: CASSLARQGNQPQHF.

V gene TRBV5-1 combines with J gene TRBJ2-7, with D perhaps matching TRBD1 or TRBD2 (5 bases each). The germline gives CDR1 SGHRS, CDR2 YFSETQ. Between the trimmed V and J ends, which lost 0 bases and 1 base, there was a span of 11 bases. The CDR3 covers 15 residues. CDR3 sequence: CASSLGGVVSYEQYF. Here the CDR3 DNA reads TGCGCCAGCAGCTTGGGAGGGGTAGTTTCCTACGAGCAGTACTTC.

This clonotype was recorded at least ten times. The V gene is TRBV5-1, the J gene TRBJ1-1, with D hard to call. Trimming stripped 0 bases from V and 0 bases from J, with 9 bases between. Germline CDR1 and CDR2: SGHRS and YFSETQ. The CDR3 loop spans 15 amino acids. The CDR3, as DNA: TGCGCCAGCAGCTTGGCCCCCTCTATGAACACTGAAGCTTTCTTT. This translates into CASSLAPSMNTEAFF.

CDR3 nucleotide sequence: TGCGCCAGCAGCCAAGACGATACCTCCTACGAGCAGTACTTC. Residues: CASSQDDTSYEQYF. This chain connects TRBV4-1 to TRBJ2-7; D call uncertain. V lost 0 bases and J lost 0, with 6 bases in between. This CDR3 is 14 amino acids long. Germline V gene sequence: CDR1 MGHRA, CDR2 YSYEKL.

This clonotype was observed at least ten times. V usage is TRBV12-3 or TRBV12-4 and J usage is TRBJ2-2; no reliable D call. This CDR3 is built from 15 residues. Between the trimmed V and J ends, which lost 8 bases and 2 bases, there was a span of 15 bases. Here the CDR3 reads CASLRFGLNTGELFF. CDR3 nucleotides: TGTGCCAGCCTACGGTTCGGCCTTAACACCGGGGAGCTGTTTTTT.

This clonotype was seen at least ten times. This chain uses TRBV3-1 with TRBJ2-7; TRBD2 matches 10 bases. V gave up 3 bases and J gave up 3 bases; unmatched junction bases: 8. CDR1 and CDR2 (germline): LGHDT, YNNKEL (reference sequence). The CDR3 is made up of 16 amino acids. The CDR3 bases are TGTGCCAGCAGCCATCTCAGCGGGGGGGCACGCTACGAGCAGTACTTC. It yields the protein CASSHLSGGARYEQYF.

The rearrangement uses TRBV29-1 and TRBJ2-7; 10 positions match TRBD1. In germline, CDR1 is SQVTM, CDR2 ANQGSEA. Trimming cost V 5 bases and J 2 bases; bases outside gene matches: 6. This CDR3 is 14 amino acids long. CDR3 nucleotide sequence: TGCAGCGTTACGGGACAGGGGATAACCTACGAGCAGTACTTC. The encoded protein is CSVTGQGITYEQYF.

The CDR3 is CASSENSGALSYEQYF. The CDR3 DNA sequence: TGTGCCAGCAGCGAAAATAGCGGGGCCCTCTCCTACGAGCAGTACTTC. V usage is TRBV7-8 and J usage is TRBJ2-7, with 8 bases identical to TRBD2. J gave up 0 bases and V 5 bases, and 9 bases lay outside the gene matches. The CDR3 totals 16 residues. Per the germline V gene, CDR1 is SGHVS and CDR2 is FQNEAQ. Using reference TRBV7-8 and TRBJ2-7 for the parts outside the CDR3, the full variable domain is GAGVSQSPRYKVAKRGQDVALRCDPISGHVSLFWYQQALGQGPEFLTYFQNEAQLDKSGLPSDRFFAERPEGSVSTLKIQRTQQEDSAVYLCASSENSGALSYEQYFGPGTRLTVT.

CDR3 sequence (DNA): TGTGCCAGCAGCGAGACAGGGACGAATTCACCCCTCCACTTT. Translating it yields CASSETGTNSPLHF. The chain uses TRBV6-4 and TRBJ1-6; 7 bases fit TRBD1. CDR1 MRHNA and CDR2 SNTAGT come from the germline V gene. The CDR3 loop spans 14 amino acids. V lost 6 bases to trimming and J lost 7 bases; unmatched junction nucleotides: 6.

The chain carries TRBV20-1 and TRBJ1-2, with D possibly being TRBD1 (6 bases). The ends were cut back, 1 base at V and 4 bases at J, with 13 bases in the middle. The germline CDR1 and CDR2 sequences are DFQATT and SNEGSKA (reference sequence). The length of the CDR3 is 14 residues. CDR3 loop: CSARGSTGTYGYTF. CDR3 nucleotide sequence: TGCAGTGCTAGAGGTTCGACAGGCACCTATGGCTACACCTTC.